This entry is about one T cell receptor beta chain. What it recognizes is unknown. The identical CDR3 is also encoded by other nucleotide sequences in the sample. Naive CD8 cells lacked CD45RO and underwent positive selection for CCR7, leaving out terminally differentiated effector memory CD45RA+ cells. Trimming removed 2 bases at V and 5 bases at J, with 6 bases between. Germline V gene lookup returns CDR1 MNHEY and CDR2 SVGAGI. The CDR3 is 13 residues long. TCRdb's table, derived via immunoSEQ multiplex PCR, lists solely in-frame clones and lacks some. This table holds 550,000 to 600,000 clones, about 98% found once. This specimen belongs to a study of shared clonotypes between healthy human individuals. Across the whole study: Donor composition was a couple of women and a few men, aged 18 to 49. Findings of the study overall: Larger estimated richness was generally recorded for naive subsets relative to memory subsets.

The genes are TRBV6-5 and TRBJ2-2, with D hard to call. This clonotype originated in a man aged 25 to 40 in good health. The sample consisted of naive CD8+ T cells sorted from blood. The CDR3: CASSYSGTGELFF. Here the CDR3 DNA reads TGTGCCAGCAGTTACAGTGGGACCGGGGAGCTGTTTTTT.